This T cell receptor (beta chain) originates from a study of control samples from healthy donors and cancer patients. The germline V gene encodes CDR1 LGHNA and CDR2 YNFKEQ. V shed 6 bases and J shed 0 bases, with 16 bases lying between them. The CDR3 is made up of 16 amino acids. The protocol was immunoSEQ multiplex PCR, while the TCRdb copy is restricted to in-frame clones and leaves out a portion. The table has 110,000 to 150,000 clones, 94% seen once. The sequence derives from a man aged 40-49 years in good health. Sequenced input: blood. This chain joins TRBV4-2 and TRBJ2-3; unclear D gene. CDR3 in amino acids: CASSLSPGTSTDTQYF. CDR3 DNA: TGTGCCAGCAGTTTAAGCCCGGGTACTAGCACAGATACGCAGTATTTT.